The clone carrying this T cell receptor beta chain was found many times. The record originates from a study of neurological immune-mediated disorders. Time point: technical triplicate 3. TCRdb recomputed calls from the 5' RACE reads with MiXCR, one row per CDR3 protein. This sample has some 48,000 distinct CDR3 sequences, with 20% to 25% found just once. The CDR3 contains 16 residues. Germline CDR1 DFQATT, CDR2 SNEGSKA (reference sequence). Trimming cost V 0 bases and J 6 bases, with 21 bases left between them. The chain combines TRBV20-1 with TRBJ2-7; a weak D match, TRBD1 (6 bases). The sample consisted of PBMCs. The sequence came from a man aged 55-75 years with HTLV-1-associated myelopathy (HAM/TSP). CDR3 coding DNA: TGCAGTGCTAGAGATGGGGCCACAGGGCAAAGAAGCGAGCAGTACTTC. It specifies CSARDGATGQRSEQYF.